A selection of T cell receptor beta chains follows, all from one sample in a study of T cell repertoires in cytomegalovirus infection. TCRdb processed the reads anew with MiXCR; each CDR3 protein has one entry. The sample lists hundreds of thousands of distinct CDR3 sequences, about a sixth occurring once. The material sequenced was PBMCs. The source is a human donor in good health (CMV status not recorded). Some clones in this sample may be carry-over from other donors' samples. CDR3s include the opening cysteine and the closing phenylalanine or tryptophan. Each record gives: CDR3 length, J gene, V gene, clone size, D gene, CDR3 DNA, CDR3 protein. A D gene is named only where the DNA matches it firmly. Clone size is given for some rows only: seen once, a few or many times, or a class if the clone is expanded.

len: 20
j_gene: TRBJ2-1
v_gene: TRBV6-6
abundance: few
d_gene: TRBD2
CDR3nt: TGTGCCAGCAGTTACTCGACTCCCTTTAGCGGGGGGAGCTCCTACAATGAGCAGTTCTTC
CDR3aa: CASSYSTPFSGGSSYNEQFF

len: 15
j_gene: TRBJ2-7
v_gene: TRBV20-1
abundance: few
d_gene: TRBD2
CDR3nt: TGCAGTGTCAGTAGCGGGAGGAGTTCCTCCTACGAGCAGTACTTC
CDR3aa: CSVSSGRSSSYEQYF

len: 13
j_gene: TRBJ2-5
v_gene: TRBV30
abundance: -
d_gene: -
CDR3nt: TGTGCCTGGAGTGCCGGGTTTGCGGGGACCCAGTACTTC
CDR3aa: CAWSAGFAGTQYF

len: 15
j_gene: TRBJ1-3
v_gene: TRBV7-2
abundance: many
d_gene: TRBD1
CDR3nt: TGTGCCAGCAGCTCAACAGGGGGCTTTGGAAACACCATATATTTT
CDR3aa: CASSSTGGFGNTIYF

len: 14
j_gene: TRBJ2-2
v_gene: TRBV7-2
abundance: few
d_gene: -
CDR3nt: TGTGCCAGCTCATCCGAGGGGAACACCGGGGAGCTGTTTTTT
CDR3aa: CASSSEGNTGELFF

len: 13
j_gene: TRBJ1-1
v_gene: TRBV7-9
abundance: -
d_gene: -
CDR3nt: TGTGCCAGCAGCTTAGCGGGGCGCCCTGAAGCTTTCTTT
CDR3aa: CASSLAGRPEAFF

len: 14
j_gene: TRBJ1-2
v_gene: TRBV19
abundance: few
d_gene: -
CDR3nt: TGTGCCAGTAGTGTCTGGACAGCGGACGATGGCTACACCTTC
CDR3aa: CASSVWTADDGYTF

len: 16
j_gene: TRBJ1-1
v_gene: TRBV7-9
abundance: many
d_gene: -
CDR3nt: TGTGCCAGCAGCTTAGGAACAGGTAGTGTGGGCACTGAAGCTTTCTTT
CDR3aa: CASSLGTGSVGTEAFF

len: 15
j_gene: TRBJ1-1
v_gene: TRBV4-3
abundance: -
d_gene: -
CDR3nt: TGCGCCAGCAGCCAAGATGATCGGGTGAACACTGAAGCTTTCTTT
CDR3aa: CASSQDDRVNTEAFF

len: 13
j_gene: TRBJ2-2
v_gene: TRBV7-8
abundance: many
d_gene: TRBD2
CDR3nt: TGTGCCAGCAGCTTGCGGGGGACCGGGGAGCTGTTTTTT
CDR3aa: CASSLRGTGELFF

len: 14
j_gene: TRBJ2-7
v_gene: TRBV11-2
abundance: many
d_gene: -
CDR3nt: TGTGCCAGCAGCTCATATCTTCTCTCCTACGAGCAGTACTTC
CDR3aa: CASSSYLLSYEQYF

len: 17
j_gene: TRBJ2-1
v_gene: TRBV6-2/TRBV6-3
abundance: few
d_gene: TRBD2
CDR3nt: TGTGCCAGCAGACCTATCGGCGGGGGGCGTTCCTACAATGAGCAGTTCTTC
CDR3aa: CASRPIGGGRSYNEQFF

len: 15
j_gene: TRBJ2-5
v_gene: TRBV10-3
abundance: few
d_gene: -
CDR3nt: TGTGCCATCAGCGGCCCGACTGAAACCAAAGAGACCCAGTACTTC
CDR3aa: CAISGPTETKETQYF

len: 15
j_gene: TRBJ2-2
v_gene: TRBV5-4
abundance: -
d_gene: -
CDR3nt: TGTGCCAGCACCCAAACAGGGCGAGGTACCGGGGAGCTGTTTTTT
CDR3aa: CASTQTGRGTGELFF

len: 12
j_gene: TRBJ1-4
v_gene: TRBV19
abundance: -
d_gene: -
CDR3nt: TGTGCCAGTAGTTACAGAAATGAAAAACTGTTTTTT
CDR3aa: CASSYRNEKLFF

len: 15
j_gene: TRBJ1-4
v_gene: TRBV7-6
abundance: -
d_gene: -
CDR3nt: TGTGCCAGCAGCCCTATAGACGCAACTAATGAAAAACTGTTTTTT
CDR3aa: CASSPIDATNEKLFF

len: 14
j_gene: TRBJ2-5
v_gene: TRBV20-1
abundance: few
d_gene: TRBD1
CDR3nt: TGCAGTGTTAGGGGACAGGGCCGCCAAGAGACCCAGTACTTC
CDR3aa: CSVRGQGRQETQYF

len: 14
j_gene: TRBJ1-2
v_gene: TRBV7-8
abundance: many
d_gene: -
CDR3nt: TGTGCCAGCAGCCCCACCGGACAGACGTATGGCTACACCTTC
CDR3aa: CASSPTGQTYGYTF

len: 13
j_gene: TRBJ2-7
v_gene: TRBV6-6
abundance: few
d_gene: -
CDR3nt: TGTGCCAGCAGTTACTCGACGACCTACGAGCAGTACTTC
CDR3aa: CASSYSTTYEQYF

len: 15
j_gene: TRBJ2-7
v_gene: TRBV20-1
abundance: -
d_gene: -
CDR3nt: TGCAGTGCCGTAATGCCACGGGACTTCTCCTACGAGCAGTACTTC
CDR3aa: CSAVMPRDFSYEQYF

len: 16
j_gene: TRBJ2-1
v_gene: TRBV9
abundance: -
d_gene: -
CDR3nt: TGTGCCAGCAGCGTAGCCTCGGGGCGCGGGTACAATGAGCAGTTCTTC
CDR3aa: CASSVASGRGYNEQFF

len: 14
j_gene: TRBJ2-1
v_gene: TRBV6-2/TRBV6-3
abundance: few
d_gene: -
CDR3nt: TGTGCCAGCAGCTCGAGCGGGCTAAGCGATGAGCAGTTCTTC
CDR3aa: CASSSSGLSDEQFF

len: 15
j_gene: TRBJ1-5
v_gene: TRBV2
abundance: -
d_gene: -
CDR3nt: TGTGCCAGCAGTGAAATAGGAGAAGGGTTTCAGCCCCAGCATTTT
CDR3aa: CASSEIGEGFQPQHF

len: 16
j_gene: TRBJ2-2
v_gene: TRBV6-9
abundance: -
d_gene: -
CDR3nt: TGTGCCAGCAGTGGGATAGCCGCGACGGGTGCCGGGGAGCTGTTTTTT
CDR3aa: CASSGIAATGAGELFF

len: 14
j_gene: TRBJ2-1
v_gene: TRBV6-1
abundance: many
d_gene: -
CDR3nt: TGTGCCAGCAGTGAAGCGATCTGGGCCCGGGAGCTGTTCTTC
CDR3aa: CASSEAIWARELFF

len: 18
j_gene: TRBJ2-3
v_gene: TRBV20-1
abundance: -
d_gene: TRBD2
CDR3nt: TGCAGTGCTACAATACCCCCGGGACTAGTTCGGAGCACAGATACGCAGTATTTT
CDR3aa: CSATIPPGLVRSTDTQYF

len: 12
j_gene: TRBJ1-1
v_gene: TRBV29-1
abundance: -
d_gene: -
CDR3nt: TGCAGCGTTGTCGGCAGGGCTACTGAAGCTTTCTTT
CDR3aa: CSVVGRATEAFF

len: 13
j_gene: TRBJ2-3
v_gene: TRBV7-2
abundance: many
d_gene: TRBD2
CDR3nt: TGTGCCAGCAGCGGAGCTAGCGGAACTACGCAGTATTTT
CDR3aa: CASSGASGTTQYF

len: 14
j_gene: TRBJ1-2
v_gene: TRBV4-3
abundance: -
d_gene: -
CDR3nt: TGCGCCAGCAGCCAAGATATTGGGACGGGAGGCTACACCTTC
CDR3aa: CASSQDIGTGGYTF

len: 13
j_gene: TRBJ2-7
v_gene: TRBV20-1
abundance: -
d_gene: TRBD2
CDR3nt: TGCAGTGCTAGAGCGGGGGGCTCCTACGAGCAGTACTTC
CDR3aa: CSARAGGSYEQYF

len: 15
j_gene: TRBJ2-3
v_gene: TRBV28
abundance: -
d_gene: TRBD1
CDR3nt: TGTGCCAGCAGTATTCGACAGGGTTACACAGATACGCAGTATTTT
CDR3aa: CASSIRQGYTDTQYF

len: 14
j_gene: TRBJ1-1
v_gene: TRBV2
abundance: -
d_gene: -
CDR3nt: TGTGCCAGCAGTGAAGCGTGGGGGAACACTGAAGCTTTCTTT
CDR3aa: CASSEAWGNTEAFF

len: 16
j_gene: TRBJ2-3
v_gene: TRBV7-8
abundance: many
d_gene: TRBD2
CDR3nt: TGTGCCAGCAGCTCACATCCACTAGCGGGAGCGGATACGCAGTATTTT
CDR3aa: CASSSHPLAGADTQYF

len: 13
j_gene: TRBJ2-7
v_gene: TRBV7-2
abundance: many
d_gene: TRBD1
CDR3nt: TGTGCCAGCAGCTCCGGACAGGATCGCGAGCAGTACTTC
CDR3aa: CASSSGQDREQYF

len: 17
j_gene: TRBJ2-2
v_gene: TRBV7-8
abundance: many
d_gene: -
CDR3nt: TGTGCCAGCAGCTTAGCGGGCGGTCTCCAGTATCCCGGGGAGCTGTTTTTT
CDR3aa: CASSLAGGLQYPGELFF

len: 16
j_gene: TRBJ2-3
v_gene: TRBV12-3/TRBV12-4
abundance: few
d_gene: TRBD2
CDR3nt: TGTGCCAGCAGTTCCCGTTGGGGGGGGGACGCGGATACGCAGTATTTT
CDR3aa: CASSSRWGGDADTQYF

len: 15
j_gene: TRBJ1-1
v_gene: TRBV5-1
abundance: -
d_gene: -
CDR3nt: TGCGCCAGCAGCCCCGATCCCGGGCGGAACACTGAAGCTTTCTTT
CDR3aa: CASSPDPGRNTEAFF

len: 17
j_gene: TRBJ2-1
v_gene: TRBV7-2
abundance: -
d_gene: TRBD1
CDR3nt: TGTGCCAGCAGCACAAGGCCGGGACAGGGGGCTTTTGGCGAGCAGTTCTTC
CDR3aa: CASSTRPGQGAFGEQFF

len: 14
j_gene: TRBJ1-2
v_gene: TRBV7-2
abundance: few
d_gene: -
CDR3nt: TGTGCCAGCATCTACACTTCGGATCTCTATGGCTACACCTTC
CDR3aa: CASIYTSDLYGYTF

len: 14
j_gene: TRBJ1-1
v_gene: TRBV5-1
abundance: -
d_gene: -
CDR3nt: TGCGCCAGCAGCCCAGGGGAGTCCGGAACTGAATCTTTCTTT
CDR3aa: CASSPGESGTESFF

len: 13
j_gene: TRBJ1-2
v_gene: TRBV5-1
abundance: few
d_gene: -
CDR3nt: TGCGCCAGCAGCTATACTCCTGACTATGGCTACACCTTC
CDR3aa: CASSYTPDYGYTF

len: 15
j_gene: TRBJ1-1
v_gene: TRBV12-3/TRBV12-4
abundance: many
d_gene: -
CDR3nt: TGTGCCAGCAGCCCAGACACAGGGATGAACACTGAAGCTTTCTTT
CDR3aa: CASSPDTGMNTEAFF

len: 12
j_gene: TRBJ1-2
v_gene: TRBV28
abundance: -
d_gene: -
CDR3nt: TGTGCCAGCAGTTTAGTTCTCCATGGCTACACCTTC
CDR3aa: CASSLVLHGYTF

len: 18
j_gene: TRBJ1-2
v_gene: TRBV11-2
abundance: few
d_gene: TRBD1
CDR3nt: TGTGCCAGCAGCTTAGAGGTGTCGGGACAGGGGAATCCCCATGGCTACACCTTC
CDR3aa: CASSLEVSGQGNPHGYTF

len: 14
j_gene: TRBJ2-2
v_gene: TRBV3-1
abundance: -
d_gene: -
CDR3nt: TGTGCCAGCAGCCAAGTTGGAAACACCGGGGAGCTGTTTTTT
CDR3aa: CASSQVGNTGELFF

len: 15
j_gene: TRBJ1-5
v_gene: TRBV7-2
abundance: many
d_gene: -
CDR3nt: TGTGCCAGCAGTCGGTCGGGGGCGAGCAATCAGCCCCAGCATTTT
CDR3aa: CASSRSGASNQPQHF

len: 17
j_gene: TRBJ2-3
v_gene: TRBV7-9
abundance: -
d_gene: -
CDR3nt: TGTGCCAGCAGCTCCCGCTGGGGCAGGCCGGGCACAGATACGCAGTATTTT
CDR3aa: CASSSRWGRPGTDTQYF

len: 14
j_gene: TRBJ1-1
v_gene: TRBV27
abundance: -
d_gene: -
CDR3nt: TGTGCCAGCAGTCCGTACGGACTGTACACTGAAGCTTTCTTT
CDR3aa: CASSPYGLYTEAFF

len: 15
j_gene: TRBJ2-2
v_gene: TRBV19
abundance: -
d_gene: -
CDR3nt: TGTGCCAGTAGAATGGACTTCATGAACACCGGGGAGCTGTTTTTT
CDR3aa: CASRMDFMNTGELFF

len: 13
j_gene: TRBJ1-6
v_gene: TRBV7-2
abundance: few
d_gene: -
CDR3nt: TGTGCCAGCAGCTTAGGGATGGATTCACCCCTCCACTTT
CDR3aa: CASSLGMDSPLHF

len: 14
j_gene: TRBJ2-5
v_gene: TRBV20-1
abundance: -
d_gene: -
CDR3nt: TGCAGTGCAACTAGGGGGGGCCAGACTGAGACCCAGTACTTC
CDR3aa: CSATRGGQTETQYF

len: 12
j_gene: TRBJ1-6
v_gene: TRBV7-2
abundance: few
d_gene: -
CDR3nt: TGTGCCAGCAGCTCCAGAGCGACACCCCTCCACTTT
CDR3aa: CASSSRATPLHF

len: 15
j_gene: TRBJ1-2
v_gene: TRBV4-1
abundance: few
d_gene: -
CDR3nt: TGCGCCAGCAGCCAAGAGGCAGCTACTAACTATGGCTACACCTTC
CDR3aa: CASSQEAATNYGYTF